This section outlines one T cell receptor beta chain sequence together with its context. The target of this receptor is not known. It has no much larger one-base neighbor in the sample; base qualities were not kept. The CDR3 has 15 amino acids, counting the end cysteine and phenylalanine. Solely the CDR3 DNA is kept, with 45 bases framed from the first base. The V and J ends are trimmed by 3 bases and 6 bases, leaving 17 bases between them. CDR1 and CDR2 were assigned from the germline V gene (reference sequence) as SGHNT and YYREEE. The source of the sample is a study of T cells after posttransplantation cyclophosphamide listed by TCRdb under 2016. About the study as a whole: T cell repertoire reconstitution was tracked by TRB sequencing after myeloablative bone marrow transplantation in which posttransplantation cyclophosphamide was used as GVHD prophylaxis. Samples from about 32 PTCy-treated patients and roughly 17 related bone marrow donors of those patients were subjected to antigen receptor sequencing. Blood from every one of the 30 to 40 PTCy patients who had 1-year posttransplant specimens underwent TRB sequencing. TRB sequencing was also done on up to roughly 3 additional blood samples from 2 to 5.2 years after transplant in 3 patients, and on pretransplant blood from several patients. TRA and TRB clonality were tightly correlated in 9 or 10 samples, so subsequent TCR analyses focused on TRB only. Public TRB sequences were compared against a database of over 3,000 sequences linked to responses to pathogens, tumor antigens, self-antigens and alloantigens.

PTCy-treated patients came from a prospective multi-institutional clinical trial. Peripheral blood and bone marrow mononuclear cells were isolated by Ficoll-Hypaque density centrifugation and cryopreserved. Overall results and qualifications from the work: The TRB repertoires of T cells infiltrating skin or GI tract showed only limited overlap with the TRB repertoires of T cells in blood. At 1-2 months, donor-recipient similarity was low but rose over the first year, and the later blood repertoires were often dominated by donor CD8+ memory clones. Across about 49 patients, TRB clonality was highly associated with recipient CMV seropositivity and CMV reactivation, and PTCy diversity was similar to diversity in CNI/methotrexate controls.

TRB sequencing used genomic DNA with the immunoSEQ assay at survey resolution or the hsTCRB kit. The study's processing was this. Initial read processing used immunoSEQ software, and repertoire analyses used the LymphoSeq R package. Clonality was computed as 1 minus normalized Shannon entropy; Gini coefficient was also calculated for each TRB dataset. To infer phenotypes in unsorted samples, TRB sequences from sorted subsets of the recipient or donor were mapped onto the unsorted samples of the same recipient. TCRdb re-hosts the immuneACCESS table, in-frame sequences only. Its copies lack some clones; in the studies checked, an unresolved V gene accounts for under half of them, and the cause for the rest is not known. Clone size and V and J calls were adopted from that table, with D and trimming inferred from the DNA. The sample data list 25,000 to 35,000 clones, and roughly 90% of these were observed just once. The ten largest make up 14% to 15% of the sample.

This receptor was identified in a woman in her thirties or forties with a blood cancer, CMV-positive, and with a related stem cell donor. Sequencing was carried out using PBMCs. The chain links TRBV5-4 with TRBJ2-3; perhaps TRBD1 is the D gene, with 5 bases matching. The nucleotide sequence is TGTGCCAGCAGCTCCCGCAGGGCCGACGTGGATACGCAGTATTTT. The resulting protein is CASSSRRADVDTQYF.